This TCR beta chain was recorded in a study of spatial heterogeneity in lung cancer. Study-wide results and caveats: Expanded TCRs classified as ubiquitous or regional were counted, and these counts tracked ubiquitous and regional nonsynonymous mutations, respectively. Higher tumor mutation counts went along with higher counts of expanded intratumoral alpha and beta TCRs.

Time point noted: sample taken at primary tumor resection. The donors, fewer than 90 patients with untreated early-stage non-small cell lung cancer, provided the samples. Tumor, nontumor lung or frozen PBMC supplied whole RNA, sequenced without sorting. Individual TCR cDNA molecules each bore their own unique molecular identifier. Using its own MiXCR run on the 5' RACE reads, TCRdb lists one record per CDR3 protein. The sample includes some 10,000 distinct CDR3 sequences, approximately 12% seen only once; the top ten take approximately 14%. Germline V CDR1 and CDR2: SEHNR, FQNEAQ (reference sequence). Trimming left V 5 bases short and J 8 bases short, with 1 base between. This CDR3 region has 9 residues. This clonotype has just a few counts. The antigen remains unidentified.

The chain employs TRBV7-9 and TRBJ2-1; D gene ambiguous. The material was lung tumor tissue, obtained at surgery. The clonotype comes from a female donor with early-stage non-small cell lung cancer. CDR3 protein: CASSDEQFF. The CDR3 DNA sequence: TGTGCCAGCAGCGATGAGCAGTTCTTC.